Listed below are T cell receptor beta chains from one sample, sequenced in a study of neurological immune-mediated disorders. MiXCR, run by TCRdb on the 5' RACE reads, gives a single entry per CDR3 protein. Of just over 50,000 distinct CDR3 sequences listed, around 3.4% are singletons. The sequencing input was PBMCs. These TCRs come from a man aged 35-49 years with multiple sclerosis. Both conserved end residues are part of each CDR3. D genes are given only for firm matches. Clone size is given for some rows only: seen once, a few or many times, or a class if the clone is expanded.

clone size: few; V gene: TRBV15; CDR3 length: 14; D gene: TRBD2; J gene: TRBJ2-2; CDR3 protein: CATSRVGGTGELFF; CDR3 DNA: TGTGCCACCAGCAGAGTGGGGGGGACCGGGGAGCTGTTTTTT
clone size: many; V gene: TRBV11-2; CDR3 length: 12; D gene: -; J gene: TRBJ2-1; CDR3 protein: CASSLDRREQFF; CDR3 DNA: TGTGCCAGCAGCTTAGACAGGCGGGAGCAGTTCTTC
clone size: many; V gene: TRBV20-1; CDR3 length: 12; D gene: -; J gene: TRBJ2-5; CDR3 protein: CSASESVETQYF; CDR3 DNA: TGCAGTGCTTCCGAGAGTGTAGAGACCCAGTACTTC
clone size: many; V gene: TRBV5-1; CDR3 length: 14; D gene: -; J gene: TRBJ2-3; CDR3 protein: CATQLGGGTDTQYF; CDR3 DNA: TGCGCCACTCAACTAGGGGGAGGGACAGATACGCAGTATTTT
clone size: many; V gene: TRBV6-6; CDR3 length: 18; D gene: TRBD1; J gene: TRBJ1-1; CDR3 protein: CASSHFMGQGVRGTEAFF; CDR3 DNA: TGTGCCAGCAGCCACTTCATGGGCCAGGGGGTAAGGGGCACTGAAGCTTTCTTT
clone size: many; V gene: TRBV18; CDR3 length: 15; D gene: TRBD1; J gene: TRBJ2-7; CDR3 protein: CASSQTGIRLNEQYF; CDR3 DNA: TGTGCCAGCTCACAGACAGGGATCCGGCTTAACGAGCAGTACTTC
clone size: few; V gene: TRBV20-1; CDR3 length: 11; D gene: -; J gene: TRBJ2-1; CDR3 protein: CSAIRGNEQFF; CDR3 DNA: TGCAGTGCTATCAGGGGAAATGAGCAGTTCTTC
clone size: many; V gene: TRBV4-2; CDR3 length: 19; D gene: TRBD2; J gene: TRBJ2-3; CDR3 protein: CASSQDRVGLAGGTDTQYF; CDR3 DNA: TGTGCCAGCAGCCAAGATAGGGTGGGACTAGCGGGGGGCACAGATACGCAGTATTTT
clone size: many; V gene: TRBV11-1; CDR3 length: 13; D gene: -; J gene: TRBJ2-2; CDR3 protein: CASSSLVAGELFF; CDR3 DNA: TGTGCCAGCAGCTCTTTAGTCGCCGGGGAGCTGTTTTTT
clone size: many; V gene: TRBV28; CDR3 length: 15; D gene: TRBD2; J gene: TRBJ2-2; CDR3 protein: CASSSSGGGTGELFF; CDR3 DNA: TGTGCCAGCAGCTCTTCGGGGGGAGGCACCGGGGAGCTGTTTTTT
clone size: many; V gene: TRBV9; CDR3 length: 15; D gene: -; J gene: TRBJ1-5; CDR3 protein: CASSVGWGLNQPQHF; CDR3 DNA: TGTGCCAGCAGCGTAGGGTGGGGGCTAAATCAGCCCCAGCATTTT
clone size: medium-sized; V gene: TRBV7-9; CDR3 length: 16; D gene: TRBD1; J gene: TRBJ1-1; CDR3 protein: CASSSGDRGGGTEAFF; CDR3 DNA: TGTGCCAGCAGCTCCGGGGACAGGGGAGGAGGCACTGAAGCTTTCTTT
clone size: many; V gene: TRBV7-2; CDR3 length: 15; D gene: -; J gene: TRBJ2-2; CDR3 protein: CASSFLRTASGELFF; CDR3 DNA: TGTGCCAGCAGCTTCCTACGGACCGCATCCGGGGAGCTGTTTTTT
clone size: many; V gene: TRBV20-1; CDR3 length: 13; D gene: -; J gene: TRBJ1-2; CDR3 protein: CSATSQDSYGYTF; CDR3 DNA: TGCAGTGCTACGTCCCAGGATAGCTATGGCTACACCTTC
clone size: many; V gene: TRBV5-1; CDR3 length: 13; D gene: -; J gene: TRBJ1-1; CDR3 protein: CASSLRVNTEAFF; CDR3 DNA: TGCGCCAGCAGCTTGAGAGTAAACACTGAAGCTTTCTTT
clone size: many; V gene: TRBV3-1; CDR3 length: 13; D gene: -; J gene: TRBJ2-1; CDR3 protein: CASSRDGHNEQFF; CDR3 DNA: TGTGCCAGCAGCCGGGACGGCCACAATGAGCAGTTCTTC
clone size: many; V gene: TRBV12-3/TRBV12-4; CDR3 length: 15; D gene: TRBD1; J gene: TRBJ1-2; CDR3 protein: CASSPGATGVGGYTF; CDR3 DNA: TGTGCCAGCAGCCCAGGGGCCACAGGGGTTGGCGGCTACACCTTC
clone size: few; V gene: TRBV9; CDR3 length: 13; D gene: -; J gene: TRBJ1-6; CDR3 protein: CASSPPGSSPLNF; CDR3 DNA: TGTGCCAGCAGCCCGCCCGGGAGCTCACCCCTCAACTTT
clone size: many; V gene: TRBV12-3/TRBV12-4; CDR3 length: 16; D gene: TRBD1; J gene: TRBJ1-5; CDR3 protein: CASSPTGARSNQPQHF; CDR3 DNA: TGTGCCAGCAGTCCCACAGGGGCAAGGAGCAATCAGCCCCAGCATTTT
clone size: many; V gene: TRBV20-1; CDR3 length: 13; D gene: -; J gene: TRBJ2-3; CDR3 protein: CSARDRNTDTQYF; CDR3 DNA: TGCAGTGCTAGAGATCGGAACACAGATACGCAGTATTTT
clone size: many; V gene: TRBV5-6; CDR3 length: 13; D gene: -; J gene: TRBJ1-1; CDR3 protein: CASSQTLVSPAFF; CDR3 DNA: TGTGCCAGCAGCCAAACCCTCGTGAGCCCAGCTTTCTTT
clone size: many; V gene: TRBV29-1; CDR3 length: 16; D gene: -; J gene: TRBJ1-1; CDR3 protein: CSVGDLGFGGYTEAFF; CDR3 DNA: TGCAGCGTTGGAGACCTGGGCTTCGGAGGGTACACTGAAGCTTTCTTT
clone size: -; V gene: TRBV5-1; CDR3 length: 13; D gene: -; J gene: TRBJ2-5; CDR3 protein: CASSFAERETQYF; CDR3 DNA: TGCGCCAGCAGCTTCGCGGAAAGAGAGACCCAGTACTTC
clone size: -; V gene: TRBV20-1; CDR3 length: 18; D gene: -; J gene: TRBJ2-5; CDR3 protein: CSARDRGAAGANQETQYF; CDR3 DNA: TGCAGTGCTAGAGATCGAGGTGCGGCGGGGGCAAACCAAGAGACCCAGTACTTC
clone size: many; V gene: TRBV11-3; CDR3 length: 14; D gene: -; J gene: TRBJ1-6; CDR3 protein: CASTSNGGDSPLHF; CDR3 DNA: TGTGCCAGCACCTCCAACGGTGGGGATTCACCCCTCCACTTT
clone size: -; V gene: TRBV27; CDR3 length: 15; D gene: -; J gene: TRBJ1-5; CDR3 protein: CASRVQGSLHQPQNF; CDR3 DNA: TGTGCCAGCCGAGTCCAGGGAAGTCTCCATCAGCCCCAGAATTTT
clone size: many; V gene: TRBV7-9; CDR3 length: 13; D gene: -; J gene: TRBJ1-1; CDR3 protein: CASRKGLNTEAFF; CDR3 DNA: TGTGCCAGCAGGAAGGGCCTGAACACTGAAGCTTTCTTT
clone size: few; V gene: TRBV12-3/TRBV12-4; CDR3 length: 19; D gene: -; J gene: TRBJ1-5; CDR3 protein: CASSLSSIGKGGWGQPQNF; CDR3 DNA: TGTGCCAGCAGTTTAAGTTCTATCGGGAAAGGGGGTTGGGGTCAGCCCCAGAATTTT
clone size: many; V gene: TRBV12-3/TRBV12-4; CDR3 length: 13; D gene: TRBD1; J gene: TRBJ1-5; CDR3 protein: CASTQGGGQPQNF; CDR3 DNA: TGTGCCAGCACCCAAGGTGGGGGACAGCCCCAGAATTTT